The 31 T cell receptor beta chains below all came from one sample that was sequenced in a study of shared clonotypes between healthy human individuals. Here immunoSEQ multiplex PCR was the method, and the copy in TCRdb shows in-frame clones only, minus some. The table lists 900,000 to 1,200,000 clones, about 84% of them singletons. The sample comprised memory CD4+ T cells from PBMCs. Specified subset: CD45RA-negative fraction. These TCRs come from a man younger than 35 in good health. Some clones in this sample may be carry-over from other donors' samples.

The chain recombines TRBV5-1 with TRBJ2-2, with D perhaps matching TRBD1 (5 bases). This CDR3 comprises 13 residues. Germline loops: CDR1 SGHRS, CDR2 YFSETQ. The V gene lost 0 bases and the J gene lost 6 bases, with 6 bases spanning the gap. In DNA, the CDR3 is TGCGCCAGCAGCTTGGAGGGGTCCGGGGAGCTGTTTTTT. Its protein product is CASSLEGSGELFF. Variable domain in full (rest from reference TRBV5-1 and TRBJ2-2): KAGVTQTPRYLIKTRGQQVTLSCSPISGHRSVSWYQQTPGQGLQFLFEYFSETQRNKGNFPGRFSGRQFSNSRSEMNVSTLELGDSALYLCASSLEGSGELFFGEGSRLTVL.

The chain couples TRBV30 to TRBJ1-5, with D possibly matching TRBD1 (6 bases). Germline V lookup: CDR1 GTSNPN, CDR2 SVGIG (reference sequence). V lost 0 bases, J lost 5 bases, and 11 bases lay in between. The CDR3 totals 14 residues. CDR3 loop: CAWSVGGNHQPQHF. In DNA form, the CDR3 reads TGTGCCTGGAGTGTTGGGGGCAACCATCAGCCCCAGCATTTT. The full variable domain, completed using reference TRBV30 and TRBJ1-5, is SQTIHQWPATLVQPVGSPLSLECTVEGTSNPNLYWYRQAAGRGLQLLFYSVGIGQISSEVPQNLSASRPQDRQFILSSKKLLLSDSGFYLCAWSVGGNHQPQHFGDGTRLSIL.

This clone was detected only a few times. V gene TRBV19 combines with J gene TRBJ2-2; 10 bases agree with TRBD2. The germline V gene encodes CDR1 LNHDA and CDR2 SQIVND (reference sequence). The V segment lost 7 bases and the J segment 4 bases; nucleotides outside the gene matches: 6. The CDR3 has 15 amino acids. DNA for the CDR3: TGTGCCAGTAATCCGGGACTAGCGTTCACCGGGGAGCTGTTTTTT. Translating it yields CASNPGLAFTGELFF.

The chain has TRBV30 and TRBJ1-2; no clear D gene. V was cut by 7 bases and J by 0 bases, with 12 bases left in between. CDR1 and CDR2 (germline): GTSNPN, SVGIG (reference sequence). This CDR3 spans 13 amino acids. The CDR3 sequence is CASYSGANYGYTF. CDR3 DNA sequence: TGTGCCTCTTACAGTGGAGCTAACTATGGCTACACCTTC.

The chain links TRBV18 to TRBJ1-3; no firm D call. The CDR3 covers 16 residues. The germline V gene has CDR1 KGHSH and CDR2 LQKENI. V was clipped by 3 bases and J by 1 base, with 13 bases between them. CDR3 sequence: CASSPNDAASGNTIYF. CDR3 sequence (DNA): TGTGCCAGCTCACCTAACGACGCAGCTTCTGGAAACACCATATATTTT.

This clone appeared many times. V usage is TRBV27 and J usage is TRBJ2-5; the D is unclear. Germline-derived CDR1 and CDR2 are MNHEY and SMNVEV (reference sequence). V was pared by 6 bases and J by 5 bases, with 13 bases between. The length of the CDR3 is 13 residues. In DNA, the CDR3 is TGTGCCAGCAGCGGACGGCGGCGTGAGACCCAGTACTTC. Residues: CASSGRRRETQYF.

This sequence joins TRBV5-8 and TRBJ1-3; D possibly corresponds to TRBD1 (5 bases). CDR3 length: 15 amino acids. Trimming cost V 3 bases and J 5 bases, with 15 bases left between them. CDR1 and CDR2 (germline): SGHTS, YDEGEE. The CDR3 here is CASSSGQQGRNTIYF. CDR3 DNA sequence: TGTGCCAGCAGCTCCGGCCAGCAGGGTAGAAACACCATATATTTT.

This clone has at least ten counts. The gene calls are TRBV28 and TRBJ1-1; TRBD1 might be the D (5 bases). The CDR3 length is 14 residues. The germline V gene has CDR1 MDHEN and CDR2 SYDVKM. Deletions cut 3 bases from V and 6 bases from J, with 14 bases between. This CDR3 is CASSFIGARAEAFF. The CDR3 coding sequence is TGTGCCAGCAGTTTTATCGGGGCGAGGGCTGAAGCTTTCTTT.

The chain couples TRBV19 to TRBJ1-3, with D unresolved. The V gene lost 5 bases and the J gene lost 0 bases, with 14 bases spanning the gap. The CDR3 loop spans 16 amino acids. Germline V gives CDR1 LNHDA, CDR2 SQIVND (reference sequence). The CDR3 loop reads CASSPHSGVSGNTIYF. DNA of the CDR3: TGTGCCAGTAGTCCCCACTCAGGTGTCTCTGGAAACACCATATATTTT.

This clone has more than one count but fewer than ten. In nucleotides, the CDR3 is TGTGCCAGCAGTTACGCATTTGGGGCGCAGTATTTT. Amino acid sequence: CASSYAFGAQYF. This sequence joins TRBV6-5 and TRBJ2-3, with unresolved D. V was cut by 2 bases and J by 10 bases, with 10 bases left in between. The CDR3 spans 12 residues. The germline gives CDR1 MNHEY, CDR2 SVGAGI.

The chain joins TRBV9 to TRBJ2-2; D may be TRBD1 or TRBD2 (5 bases each). Germline lookup yields CDR1 SGDLS and CDR2 YYNGEE. V dropped 5 bases and J dropped 6 bases, with 14 bases sitting between them. The length of the CDR3 is 14 residues. In nucleotides, the CDR3 is TGTGCCAGCAGGGCCGGGACGGCGCCCGGGGAGCTGTTTTTT. Its protein product is CASRAGTAPGELFF.

This rearrangement joins TRBV2 to TRBJ2-5; D call uncertain. CDR3 size: 12 residues. CDR1 is SNHLY, CDR2 FYNNEI, per germline. Trimming took off 4 bases at V and 5 bases at J, with 8 bases between the two ends. Here the CDR3 reads CASSVELETQYF. In DNA form, the CDR3 reads TGTGCCAGCAGTGTTGAGCTTGAGACCCAGTACTTC.

This chain links TRBV28 with TRBJ2-7, with 8 bases lining up with TRBD2. This CDR3 has 15 amino acids. J gave up 7 bases and V 6 bases, and 14 bases lay outside the gene matches. Looked up from germline, CDR1 is MDHEN and CDR2 is SYDVKM. Written as DNA, the CDR3 is TGTGCCAGCAGCCTGAGCGGGAGTTACCTCTGGGAGCAGTACTTC. Translated, it gives CASSLSGSYLWEQYF.

The chain joins TRBV7-2 to TRBJ2-7; D is ambiguous. The CDR3 runs 15 residues. The V end lost 5 bases, the J end lost 0 bases, and 14 bases lay between the germline ends. Germline lookup yields CDR1 SGHTA and CDR2 FQGNSA. This CDR3 reads CASSPWVSSSYEQYF. The CDR3 region has the DNA TGTGCCAGCAGCCCTTGGGTGAGCTCCTCCTACGAGCAGTACTTC.

This chain connects TRBV7-2 to TRBJ1-1, with D perhaps TRBD1 (5 bases). The CDR3 is 16 amino acids. V lost 1 base and J 5 bases, leaving 17 bases between the germline ends. Germline CDR1 SGHTA, CDR2 FQGNSA. CDR3 bases: TGTGCCAGCAGCTTAGGGTCGGGACCCCTGGGGACTGAAGCTTTCTTT. It translates to CASSLGSGPLGTEAFF.

This clone was seen a single time. This sequence joins TRBV28 and TRBJ1-1; 9 bases agree with TRBD1. J lost 1 base, V lost 5 bases, and 5 bases had no gene match. The CDR3 has 15 amino acids. Per the germline V gene, CDR1 is MDHEN and CDR2 is SYDVKM. The CDR3: CASSQTGGWNTEAFF. In DNA, the CDR3 is TGTGCCAGCAGTCAAACAGGGGGCTGGAACACTGAAGCTTTCTTT.

The chain combines TRBV9 with TRBJ2-3; the match to TRBD2 covers 8 bases. The CDR3 loop spans 17 amino acids. After removal of 0 bases from V and 0 bases from J, the junction contained 6 bases not matched to a gene. The germline V gene encodes CDR1 SGDLS and CDR2 YYNGEE. Here the CDR3 DNA reads TGTGCCAGCAGCGTAGGTTGGACTAGCAGCAGCACAGATACGCAGTATTTT. Encoded protein: CASSVGWTSSSTDTQYF.

This sequence joins TRBV5-4 and TRBJ2-3; D is undetermined. V was pared by 3 bases and J by 0 bases, with 8 bases between. In germline, CDR1 is SGHNT, CDR2 YYREEE (reference sequence). CDR3 length equals 14 residues. CDR3 nucleotide sequence: TGTGCCAGCAGCTCCGACGGGAGCACAGATACGCAGTATTTT. Residues: CASSSDGSTDTQYF.

The chain combines TRBV6-1 with TRBJ1-5; the match to TRBD1 covers 9 bases. The length of the CDR3 is 14 residues. Germline trimming cut 8 bases from V and 7 bases from J; bases unmatched to any gene: 9. Germline V CDR1 and CDR2: MNHNS, SASEGT. As DNA, the CDR3 is TGTGCCAGCCTAACAGGGGGCGCAGGACAGCCCCAGCATTTT. Residues: CASLTGGAGQPQHF.

The rearrangement uses TRBV25-1 and TRBJ2-3; D is perhaps TRBD2 (7 bases). The CDR3 loop spans 15 amino acids. Per germline, CDR1 MGHDK and CDR2 SYGVNS. With 6 bases removed from V and 1 base from J, the gap between germline ends came to 14 bases. The CDR3 region has the DNA TGTGCCAGCAGCCGGGGGGCGGGAGGCACAGATACGCAGTATTTT. It codes for CASSRGAGGTDTQYF.

The rearrangement links TRBV21-1 to TRBJ2-1; the table assigns TRBD1, which was not confirmed against the DNA. TRBV21-1 is a recognized pseudogene. CDR3 length: 15 amino acids. This CDR3 reads CASSTEQQGKNEQFF. CDR3 sequence (DNA): TGTGCCAGCAGCACCGAACAACAGGGTAAGAATGAGCAGTTCTTC.

V usage is TRBV6-5 and J usage is TRBJ2-7, with 7 bases aligning to TRBD2. Germline CDR1 and CDR2: MNHEY and SVGAGI. This CDR3 spans 15 amino acids. J lost 1 base, V lost 3 bases, and 6 bases had no gene match. CDR3 coding DNA: TGTGCCAGCAGTTATGCCGGGACTAAATCCTACGAGCAGTACTTC. Protein: CASSYAGTKSYEQYF.

The chain couples TRBV5-6 to TRBJ2-7; possible D gene TRBD1, 6 bases. Deletions cut 4 bases from V and 5 bases from J, with 13 bases between. This CDR3 has 13 amino acids. Germline V CDR1 and CDR2: SGHDT, YYEEEE. CDR3 sequence reads: CASSHYQGHEQYF. The CDR3, as DNA: TGTGCCAGCAGCCATTATCAGGGGCACGAGCAGTACTTC.

CDR3 coding DNA: TGTGCCAGCAGTGTTCAGTTGGACAATGAGCAGTTCTTC. This codes for CASSVQLDNEQFF. The chain has TRBV2 and TRBJ2-1, with unresolved D. Trimming cost V 4 bases and J 5 bases, with 9 bases left between them. The germline gives CDR1 SNHLY, CDR2 FYNNEI. CDR3 length equals 13 residues.

In DNA, the CDR3 is TGTGCCAGCAGCGCCCAGACAGACGGCGAGCAGTACTTC. Its translation is CASSAQTDGEQYF. The chain uses TRBV9 and TRBJ2-7; D might be TRBD1 (5 bases). The CDR3 has 13 residues. V lost 3 bases to trimming and J lost 6 bases, with 13 bases between them. In germline, CDR1 is SGDLS, CDR2 YYNGEE.

The chain is built from TRBV5-3 and TRBJ2-7; TRBD1 matches at 7 bases. TRBV5-3 is an open reading frame whose function is uncertain. V trimming: 1 base; J trimming: 4 bases; junction bases outside the gene matches: 8. The CDR3 is 15 residues long. The CDR3 region is CARSLSSGTEYEQYF. The CDR3, as DNA: TGTGCCAGAAGCTTGTCTTCCGGGACAGAGTACGAGCAGTACTTC.

The chain has TRBV4-2 and TRBJ1-5, with 8 nucleotides matching TRBD1. Germline CDR1 is LGHNA and CDR2 is YNFKEQ. The CDR3 covers 18 residues. The V segment lost 0 bases and the J segment 0 bases; nucleotides outside the gene matches: 7. As DNA, the CDR3 is TGTGCCAGCAGCCAAGATTCTGTCAGGGGGCATAGCAATCAGCCCCAGCATTTT. Translated, it gives CASSQDSVRGHSNQPQHF.

Turning to this clone: A far larger clone is one base from this, pointing to a likely read error. The chain joins TRBV30 to TRBJ1-4; 9 bases line up with TRBD1. The germline V gene has CDR1 GTSNPN and CDR2 SVGIG (reference sequence). The CDR3 spans 14 residues. The CDR3 DNA reads as TGTGCCTGGAGCGATGACAGGGGGGGCGAAAAACCGTTTTTT. Its translation is CAWSDDRGGEKPFF.

The chain joins TRBV10-3 to TRBJ1-2, with a weak D call TRBD1 (5 bases). CDR1 is ENHRY and CDR2 is SYGVKD in the germline V gene. Trimming cost V 2 bases and J 5 bases, with 18 bases left between them. The CDR3 length is 16 residues. CDR3 region: CAISESLGVRLYGYTF. CDR3 sequence (DNA): TGTGCCATCAGTGAGAGCCTAGGGGTGCGTTTGTATGGCTACACCTTC.

The V gene is TRBV2, the J gene TRBJ2-3, with no clear D. The length of the CDR3 is 14 residues. Looked up from germline, CDR1 is SNHLY and CDR2 is FYNNEI. The germline V and J ends were trimmed by 10 bases and 0 bases, with 14 bases remaining between them. The DNA for the CDR3 is TGTGCCACCCCACACCTTCTTAGCACAGATACGCAGTATTTT. Residues: CATPHLLSTDTQYF.

The gene calls are TRBV5-4 and TRBJ1-1, with D possibly TRBD1 on 6 matching bases. The germline CDR1 and CDR2 sequences are SGHNT and YYREEE (reference sequence). V dropped 4 bases and J dropped 7 bases, with 17 bases sitting between them. The CDR3 has 14 amino acids. Here the CDR3 reads CASSVTGQEGEAFF. Here the CDR3 DNA reads TGTGCCAGCAGCGTAACAGGGCAAGAGGGTGAAGCTTTCTTT.